This T cell receptor beta chain was obtained from a study of T cells in women clearing cervical HPV infection. As to this clone: Its specificity is not known. The DNA ends 3 residues before the CDR3 does, and the rest of the CDR3 is filled in from the germline J gene.

CDR3 size: 15 residues. The V segment lost 3 bases and the J segment 1 base; nucleotides outside the gene matches: 5. Germline V gene data show CDR1 as KGHSH and CDR2 as LQKENI. All participants had a single incident cervical HPV16 infection, and prevalent HPV16 infections were excluded. Study-wide results and caveats: Repertoire richness, not evenness, was significantly elevated in CIN3+ cases versus controls.

Libraries were prepared by immunoSEQ multiplex PCR; TCRdb keeps only in-frame clonotypes and omits some of them. The sample has 31,000 or so clones. V and J are TRBV18 and TRBJ1-1; 7 nucleotides line up with TRBD1. The receptor was derived from a woman between 18 and 75 years old with a cervical HPV16 infection that either progressed to CIN3+ or cleared (not recorded which). Sequencing used blood buffy coat. CDR3 in amino acids: CASSPTGEGNTEAFF. Partial CDR3 DNA: TGTGCCAGCTCACCCACAGGGGAGGGGAACACTGAA.